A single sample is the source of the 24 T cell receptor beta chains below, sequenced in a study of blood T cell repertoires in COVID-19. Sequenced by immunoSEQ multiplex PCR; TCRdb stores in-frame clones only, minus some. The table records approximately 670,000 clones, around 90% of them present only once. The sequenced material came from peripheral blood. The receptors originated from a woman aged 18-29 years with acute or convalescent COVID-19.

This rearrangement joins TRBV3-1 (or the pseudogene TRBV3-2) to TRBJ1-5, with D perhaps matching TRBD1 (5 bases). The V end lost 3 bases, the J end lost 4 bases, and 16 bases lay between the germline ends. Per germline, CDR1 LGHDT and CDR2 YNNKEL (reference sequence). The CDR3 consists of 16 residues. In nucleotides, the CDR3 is TGTGCCAGCAGCCATTGCCCCCGGGACTGTAATCAGCCCCAGCATTTT. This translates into CASSHCPRDCNQPQHF.

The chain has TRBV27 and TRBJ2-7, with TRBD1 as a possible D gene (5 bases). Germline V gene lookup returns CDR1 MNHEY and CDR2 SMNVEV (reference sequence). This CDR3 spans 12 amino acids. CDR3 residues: CVSRGSSYEQYF. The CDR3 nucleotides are TGTGTATCAAGGGGAAGCTCCTACGAGCAGTACTTC.

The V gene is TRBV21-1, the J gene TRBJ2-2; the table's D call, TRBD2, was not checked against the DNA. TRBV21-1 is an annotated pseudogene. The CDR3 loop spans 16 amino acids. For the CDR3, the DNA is TGTGCCAGCAGCCCCCGTACGGGGGGGCAGGACGGGGAGCTGTTTTTT. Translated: CASSPRTGGQDGELFF.

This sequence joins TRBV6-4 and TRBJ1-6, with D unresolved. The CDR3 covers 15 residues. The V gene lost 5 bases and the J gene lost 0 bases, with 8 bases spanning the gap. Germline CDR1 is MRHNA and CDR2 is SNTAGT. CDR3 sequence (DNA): TGTGCCAGCAGTCGAACGAGCTCCTATAATTCACCCCTCCACTTT. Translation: CASSRTSSYNSPLHF.

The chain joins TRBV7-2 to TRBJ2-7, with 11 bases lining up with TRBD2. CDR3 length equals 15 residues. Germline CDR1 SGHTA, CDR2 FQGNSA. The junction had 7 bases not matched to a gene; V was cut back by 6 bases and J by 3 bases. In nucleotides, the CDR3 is TGTGCCAGCAGTTTCTCTAGCGGGGGGTACTACGAGCAGTACTTC. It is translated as CASSFSSGGYYEQYF.

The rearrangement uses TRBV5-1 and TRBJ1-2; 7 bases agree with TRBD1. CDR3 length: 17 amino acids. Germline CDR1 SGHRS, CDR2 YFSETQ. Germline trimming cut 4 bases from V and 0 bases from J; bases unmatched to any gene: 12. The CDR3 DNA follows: TGCGCCAGCAGCAGAGGGACAGACGCCTGGGCTAACTATGGCTACACCTTC. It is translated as CASSRGTDAWANYGYTF.

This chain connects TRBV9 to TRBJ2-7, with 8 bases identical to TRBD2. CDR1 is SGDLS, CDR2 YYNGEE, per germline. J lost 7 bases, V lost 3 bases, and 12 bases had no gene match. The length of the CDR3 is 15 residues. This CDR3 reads CASSEGSSGYGEQYF. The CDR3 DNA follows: TGTGCCAGCAGCGAGGGTTCTAGCGGGTACGGGGAGCAGTACTTC.

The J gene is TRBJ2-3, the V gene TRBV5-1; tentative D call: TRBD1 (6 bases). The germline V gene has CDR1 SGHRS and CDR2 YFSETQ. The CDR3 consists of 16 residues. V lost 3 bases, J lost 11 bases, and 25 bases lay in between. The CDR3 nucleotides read TGCGCCAGCAGCTATGATATTACAGGGAATGGAGGAAAGCAGTATTTT. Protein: CASSYDITGNGGKQYF.

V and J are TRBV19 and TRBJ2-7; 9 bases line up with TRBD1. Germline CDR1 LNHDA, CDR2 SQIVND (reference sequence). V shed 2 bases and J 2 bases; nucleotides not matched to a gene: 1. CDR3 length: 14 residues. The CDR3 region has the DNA TGTGCCAGTAGTATATACAGGGGGCCCTACGAGCAGTACTTC. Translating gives CASSIYRGPYEQYF.

The CDR3: CASSLGSTDFNQPQHF. CDR3 sequence (DNA): TGTGCCAGCAGCTTAGGAAGTACGGACTTCAATCAGCCCCAGCATTTT. V usage is TRBV7-9 and J usage is TRBJ1-5; no clear D gene. The CDR3 spans 16 residues. The V end was cut by 1 base, the J end by 3 bases, with 13 bases between. Germline V gene lookup returns CDR1 SEHNR and CDR2 FQNEAQ (reference sequence).

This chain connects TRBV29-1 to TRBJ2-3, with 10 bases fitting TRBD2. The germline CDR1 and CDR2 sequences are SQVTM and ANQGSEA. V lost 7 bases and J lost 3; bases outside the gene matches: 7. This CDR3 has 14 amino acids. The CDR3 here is CSGAGTSVTDTQYF. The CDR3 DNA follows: TGCAGCGGAGCCGGGACTAGCGTAACAGATACGCAGTATTTT.

The DNA of the CDR3 is TGTGCCAGCAGGGAACAGGTGAACACTGAAGCTTTCTTT. This encodes CASREQVNTEAFF. This chain connects TRBV12-3 or TRBV12-4 to TRBJ1-1, with D perhaps TRBD1 (5 bases). Trimming cost V 6 bases and J 0 bases, with 8 bases left between them. This CDR3 is built from 13 residues.

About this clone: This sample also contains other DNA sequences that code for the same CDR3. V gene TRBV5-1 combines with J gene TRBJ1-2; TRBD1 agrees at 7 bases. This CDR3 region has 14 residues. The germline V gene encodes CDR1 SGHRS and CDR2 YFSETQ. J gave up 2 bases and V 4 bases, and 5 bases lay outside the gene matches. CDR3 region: CASSPQGSNYGYTF. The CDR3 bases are TGCGCCAGCAGCCCACAGGGGTCGAACTATGGCTACACCTTC.

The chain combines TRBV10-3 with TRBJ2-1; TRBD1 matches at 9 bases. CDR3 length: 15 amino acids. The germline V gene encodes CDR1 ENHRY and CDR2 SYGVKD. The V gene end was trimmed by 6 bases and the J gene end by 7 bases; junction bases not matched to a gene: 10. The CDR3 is CAISGPGTGTNEQFF. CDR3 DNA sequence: TGTGCCATCAGCGGACCAGGGACAGGGACTAATGAGCAGTTCTTC.

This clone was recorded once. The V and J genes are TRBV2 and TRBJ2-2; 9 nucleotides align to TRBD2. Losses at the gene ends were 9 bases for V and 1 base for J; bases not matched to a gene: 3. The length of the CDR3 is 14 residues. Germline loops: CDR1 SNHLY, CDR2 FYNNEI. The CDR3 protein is CAREAGGNTGELFF. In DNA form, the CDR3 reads TGTGCCAGAGAAGCGGGGGGGAACACCGGGGAGCTGTTTTTT.

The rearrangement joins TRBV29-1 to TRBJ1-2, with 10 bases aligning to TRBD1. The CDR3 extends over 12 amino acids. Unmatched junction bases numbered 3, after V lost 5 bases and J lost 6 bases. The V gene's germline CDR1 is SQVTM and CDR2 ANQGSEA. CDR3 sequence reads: CSVTGQGNGYTF. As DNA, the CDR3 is TGCAGCGTTACGGGACAGGGGAATGGCTACACCTTC.

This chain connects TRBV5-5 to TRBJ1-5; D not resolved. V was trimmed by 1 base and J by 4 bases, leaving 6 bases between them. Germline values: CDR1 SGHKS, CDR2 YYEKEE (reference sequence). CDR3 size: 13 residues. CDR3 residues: CASSLFSNQPQHF. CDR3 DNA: TGTGCCAGCAGCTTGTTTAGTAATCAGCCCCAGCATTTT.

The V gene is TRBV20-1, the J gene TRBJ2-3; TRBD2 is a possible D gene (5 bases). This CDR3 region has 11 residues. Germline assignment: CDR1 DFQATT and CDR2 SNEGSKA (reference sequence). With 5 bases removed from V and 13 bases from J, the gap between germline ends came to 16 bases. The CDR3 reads CSALRLEGEYF. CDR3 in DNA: TGCAGTGCTCTCAGACTTGAGGGCGAGTATTTT.

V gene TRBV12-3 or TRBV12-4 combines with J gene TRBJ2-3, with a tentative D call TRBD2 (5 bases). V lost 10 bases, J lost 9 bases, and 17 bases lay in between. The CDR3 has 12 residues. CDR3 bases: TGTGCCACCAGACACCGTAGGGAGACGCAGTATTTT. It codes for CATRHRRETQYF.

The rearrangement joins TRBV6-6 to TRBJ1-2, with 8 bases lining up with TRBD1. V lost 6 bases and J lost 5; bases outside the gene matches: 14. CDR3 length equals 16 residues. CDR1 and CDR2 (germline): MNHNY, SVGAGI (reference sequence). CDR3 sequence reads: CASSHRTGISQYGYTF. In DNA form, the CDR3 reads TGTGCCAGCAGCCATCGGACAGGGATATCTCAATATGGCTACACCTTC.

The CDR3 nucleotides read TGCGCCAGCAGCCCCGGGACAGTAAGAGAGACCCAGTACTTC. It yields the protein CASSPGTVRETQYF. The chain is built from TRBV4-1 and TRBJ2-5; TRBD1 aligns across 7 bases. V lost 4 bases, J lost 4 bases, and 6 bases stayed unmatched. The CDR3 is 14 amino acids. CDR1 and CDR2 (germline): MGHRA, YSYEKL.

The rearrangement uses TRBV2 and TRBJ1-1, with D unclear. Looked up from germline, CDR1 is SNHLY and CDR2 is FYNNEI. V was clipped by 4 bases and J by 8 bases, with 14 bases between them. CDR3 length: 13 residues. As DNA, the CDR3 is TGTGCCAGCAGTGCTCGGTGGAGTCCCGAAGCTTTCTTT. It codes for CASSARWSPEAFF.

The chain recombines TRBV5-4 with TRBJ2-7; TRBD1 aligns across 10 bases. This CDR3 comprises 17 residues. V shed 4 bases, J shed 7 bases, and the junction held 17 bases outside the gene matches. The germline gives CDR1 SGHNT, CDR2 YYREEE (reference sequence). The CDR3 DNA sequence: TGTGCCAGCAGCCCTCCACGGGTCGGGACAGGGGCTGGGGAGCAGTACTTC. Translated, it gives CASSPPRVGTGAGEQYF.

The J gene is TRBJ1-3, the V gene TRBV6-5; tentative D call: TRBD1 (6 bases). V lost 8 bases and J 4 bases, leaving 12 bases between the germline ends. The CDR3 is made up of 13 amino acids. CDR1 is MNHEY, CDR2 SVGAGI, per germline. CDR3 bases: TGTGCCAGCCAGGGGCAATCCGGAAACACCATATATTTT. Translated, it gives CASQGQSGNTIYF.